A few counts support the clone carrying this T cell receptor beta chain. The data are from a study of early T cells in non-severe SARS-CoV-2 infection. Trimming shortened V by 3 bases and J by 3 bases, and 6 bases separated the two germline ends. The germline V gene encodes CDR1 LGHDT and CDR2 YNNKEL (reference sequence). The CDR3 totals 13 residues. One entry per CDR3 protein, called by TCRdb with MiXCR from the 5' RACE reads. The top ten clones hold around 7.9% of a sample with 40,000 to 55,000 distinct CDR3 sequences, under 9.5% of them seen once. The V and J genes are TRBV3-1 and TRBJ1-3; D not certain. The TCR was taken from an adult who was a healthcare worker with PCR-confirmed SARS-CoV-2 infection or an uninfected control (not recorded which). The sequenced material came from whole blood. This chain's CDR3 is CASSQPGGNTIYF. The CDR3 coding sequence is TGTGCCAGCAGCCAGCCCGGTGGAAACACCATATATTTT.